The 21 T cell receptor beta chains below all came from one sample that was sequenced in a study of PD-L1 blockade in urothelial cancer. Some clones are missing from TCRdb's copy, which holds only in-frame ones; the method was immunoSEQ multiplex PCR. The sample has about 55,000 clones, about 80% seen once. The source material was PBMCs, sampled around atezolizumab (anti-PD-L1) treatment. These receptors originate from a man aged 65 to 79 with urothelial cancer.

This chain uses TRBV30 with TRBJ1-1; possible D gene TRBD1, 5 bases. The V end lost 5 bases, the J end lost 5 bases, and 9 bases lay between the germline ends. The germline V gene has CDR1 GTSNPN and CDR2 SVGIG (reference sequence). This CDR3 spans 11 amino acids. CDR3 sequence (DNA): TGTGCCTGGGGGGAGGGGACTGAAGCTTTCTTT. Protein: CAWGEGTEAFF.

The gene calls are TRBV19 and TRBJ1-1; D ambiguous. CDR1 is LNHDA, CDR2 SQIVND, per germline (reference sequence). With 2 bases removed from V and 1 base from J, the gap between germline ends came to 17 bases. CDR3 length: 17 residues. In DNA form, the CDR3 reads TGTGCCAGTAGTATATCCCCGTGGGCCGCCGCGAACACTGAAGCTTTCTTT. This translates into CASSISPWAAANTEAFF. Full variable domain (missing parts from reference TRBV19 and TRBJ1-1): DGGITQSPKYLFRKEGQNVTLSCEQNLNHDAMYWYRQDPGQGLRLIYYSQIVNDFQKGDIAEGYSVSREKKESFPLTVTSAQKNPTAFYLCASSISPWAAANTEAFFGQGTRLTVV.

The chain couples TRBV5-5 to TRBJ1-5; D is perhaps TRBD1 (5 bases). The CDR3 length is 14 residues. CDR1 and CDR2 from the germline V gene are SGHKS and YYEKEE (reference sequence). The ends were cut back, 1 base at V and 7 bases at J, with 12 bases in the middle. The chain's CDR3 is CASSLKRGIQPQHF. Here the CDR3 DNA reads TGTGCCAGCAGCTTGAAAAGGGGCATCCAGCCCCAGCATTTT.

V usage is TRBV5-6 and J usage is TRBJ1-2, with TRBD1 matching over 10 bases. Germline CDR1 and CDR2: SGHDT and YYEEEE. The junction had 11 bases not matched to a gene; V was cut back by 0 bases and J by 3 bases. This CDR3 is 18 amino acids long. CDR3 sequence reads: CASSLVFGGTGEDYGYTF. In DNA form, the CDR3 reads TGTGCCAGCAGCTTGGTGTTTGGTGGGACAGGGGAAGACTATGGCTACACCTTC.

The chain combines TRBV12-5 with TRBJ2-4; possible D gene TRBD1, 6 bases. The germline V gene encodes CDR1 LGHNT and CDR2 FRNRAP. The germline V and J ends were trimmed by 6 bases and 1 base, with 16 bases remaining between them. The CDR3 totals 16 residues. CDR3 residues: CASGPDRSLAKNIQYF. CDR3 DNA sequence: TGTGCTAGTGGGCCCGACAGGAGCCTGGCCAAAAACATTCAGTACTTC.

The genes are TRBV11-2 and TRBJ2-2; TRBD2 matches at 8 bases. Germline CDR1 SGHAT, CDR2 FQNNGV. V lost 1 base and J lost 5; bases outside the gene matches: 3. The CDR3 runs to 15 residues. CDR3 residues: CASSLGTSQTGELFF. For the CDR3, the DNA is TGTGCCAGCAGCTTAGGGACTAGCCAGACCGGGGAGCTGTTTTTT.

The CDR3 nucleotides are TGTGCCAGCAGCCCCAGTCCCGGGTTGGGGAGCTCCTACAATGAGCAGTTCTTC. Translation: CASSPSPGLGSSYNEQFF. The chain uses TRBV28 and TRBJ2-1; TRBD2 might be the D (5 bases). CDR1 and CDR2 (germline): MDHEN, SYDVKM. V was trimmed by 6 bases and J by 0 bases, leaving 21 bases between them. This CDR3 comprises 18 residues. Full variable domain (outside the CDR3, taken from reference TRBV28 and TRBJ2-1): DVKVTQSSRYLVKRTGEKVFLECVQDMDHENMFWYRQDPGLGLRLIYFSYDVKMKEKGDIPEGYSVSREKKERFSLILESASTNQTSMYLCASSPSPGLGSSYNEQFFGPGTRLTVL.

The chain is built from TRBV28 and TRBJ2-7; 9 bases fit TRBD2. V lost 5 bases and J lost 1; bases outside the gene matches: 3. This CDR3 region has 14 residues. CDR1 and CDR2 (germline): MDHEN, SYDVKM. The CDR3 loop is CASSKTSGSYEQYF. The CDR3 nucleotides read TGTGCCAGCAGTAAGACTAGCGGATCCTACGAGCAGTACTTC.

The CDR3 loop is CASSQVLRQAENYGYTF. The CDR3 DNA reads as TGCGCCAGCAGCCAAGTCCTCAGACAGGCTGAAAACTATGGCTACACCTTC. This chain connects TRBV4-3 to TRBJ1-2; tentatively, D is TRBD1 (6 bases). The V gene lost 1 base and the J gene lost 2 bases, with 17 bases spanning the gap. CDR1 is LGHNA and CDR2 is YSLEER in the germline V gene. The length of the CDR3 is 17 residues.

This clone was detected a few times. V and J are TRBV11-3 and TRBJ2-7, with D maybe TRBD2 (5 bases). The CDR3 totals 13 residues. V lost 3 bases, J lost 1 base, and 7 bases lay in between. Looked up from germline, CDR1 is SGHNT and CDR2 is YENEEA. The CDR3 sequence: CASSLDSSYEQYF. The CDR3 DNA sequence: TGTGCCAGCAGCTTGGACTCGTCCTACGAGCAGTACTTC.

V and J are TRBV7-2 and TRBJ2-2; 9 bases agree with TRBD1. J gave up 3 bases and V 6 bases, and 8 bases lay outside the gene matches. The CDR3 contains 16 residues. The germline V gene has CDR1 SGHTA and CDR2 FQGNSA. The CDR3: CASSTGQGSYTGELFF. As DNA, the CDR3 is TGTGCCAGCAGTACTGGACAGGGGTCGTACACCGGGGAGCTGTTTTTT. The full variable domain, with the rest looked up from reference TRBV7-2 and TRBJ2-2, is GAGVSQSPSNKVTEKGKDVELRCDPISGHTALYWYRQSLGQGLEFLIYFQGNSAPDKSGLPSDRFSAERTGGSVSTLTIQRTQQEDSAVYLCASSTGQGSYTGELFFGEGSRLTVL.

The rearrangement uses TRBV21-1 and TRBJ1-5; whether TRBD1, the table's D call, matches the DNA was not checked. TRBV21-1 is noted as a pseudogene. This CDR3 is 14 amino acids long. The CDR3 loop reads CASSNRGRNQPQHF. The CDR3 DNA follows: TGTGCCAGCAGCAATAGGGGTAGGAATCAGCCCCAGCATTTT.

V usage is TRBV6-5 and J usage is TRBJ2-1; no firm D call. CDR1 is MNHEY and CDR2 is SVGAGI in the germline V gene. Trimming cost V 8 bases and J 0 bases, with 14 bases left between them. CDR3 length equals 15 residues. The CDR3 region is CASRVARSSYNEQFF. The CDR3, as DNA: TGTGCCAGCCGGGTAGCCCGGAGCTCCTACAATGAGCAGTTCTTC.

Concerning this clone itself: Other DNA sequences within the sample encode an identical CDR3. The chain combines TRBV5-6 with TRBJ2-5, with 7 bases aligning to TRBD1. J lost 4 bases, V lost 0 bases, and 3 bases had no gene match. The CDR3 spans 14 residues. Germline lookup yields CDR1 SGHDT and CDR2 YYEEEE. The CDR3 DNA reads as TGTGCCAGCAGCTTGGCGAGGGGGCGAGAGACCCAGTACTTC. It encodes CASSLARGRETQYF.

This CDR3 reads CASSFDRGNEQFF. The CDR3 DNA is TGTGCCAGCAGCTTCGACAGGGGCAATGAGCAGTTCTTC. The V and J genes are TRBV7-3 and TRBJ2-1; 8 nucleotides agree with TRBD1. The CDR3 has 13 amino acids. Per the germline V gene, CDR1 is SGHTA and CDR2 is FQGTGA. V shed 3 bases and J 6 bases; nucleotides not matched to a gene: 1.

The CDR3 is CASQTPEGGNQPQHF. In nucleotides, the CDR3 is TGCGCCAGCCAAACTCCCGAAGGGGGCAATCAGCCCCAGCATTTT. The rearrangement joins TRBV23-1 to TRBJ1-5; a possible D gene is TRBD1 (5 bases). TRBV23-1 counts as an open reading frame of uncertain function. The ends were cut back, 8 bases at V and 2 bases at J, with 16 bases in the middle. The CDR3 covers 15 residues.

This CDR3 reads CASSPKTGDQPQHF. The CDR3 DNA follows: TGTGCCAGCTCACCGAAGACAGGGGACCAGCCCCAGCATTTT. V usage is TRBV18 and J usage is TRBJ1-5; 8 bases agree with TRBD1. V gave up 3 bases and J gave up 7 bases; unmatched junction bases: 5. CDR3 length: 14 residues. Germline CDR1 reads KGHSH; CDR2 reads LQKENI.

The chain employs TRBV5-4 and TRBJ1-1, with D perhaps matching TRBD1 (6 bases). Germline CDR1 is SGHNT and CDR2 is YYREEE (reference sequence). This CDR3 has 15 residues. V was clipped by 0 bases and J by 6 bases, with 15 bases between them. Here the CDR3 reads CASSLDRALSSEAFF. Written as DNA, the CDR3 is TGTGCCAGCAGCTTGGACAGGGCATTATCTTCTGAAGCTTTCTTT.

The V and J genes are TRBV6-1 and TRBJ2-2, with D perhaps matching TRBD1 (6 bases). Between the trimmed V and J ends, which lost 10 bases and 3 bases, there was a span of 12 bases. Germline V lookup: CDR1 MNHNS, CDR2 SASEGT. This CDR3 has 13 residues. CDR3 residues: CATDTGYTGELFF. The CDR3 nucleotides read TGTGCCACCGACACAGGGTACACCGGGGAGCTGTTTTTT.

The chain uses TRBV6-5 and TRBJ2-7; TRBD1 aligns across 7 bases. The CDR3 is 15 residues long. Germline lookup yields CDR1 MNHEY and CDR2 SVGAGI. V trimming: 0 bases; J trimming: 2 bases; junction bases outside the gene matches: 4. The CDR3 nucleotides read TGTGCCAGCAGTTACTCGACAGGGCCTACCTACGAGCAGTACTTC. Encoded protein: CASSYSTGPTYEQYF.

This clone was recorded a few times. A read error may produce the germline difference seen at one junction end. The chain links TRBV7-7 to TRBJ2-1; 10 bases are a match to TRBD1. Per the germline V gene, CDR1 is SSHAT and CDR2 is FNYEAQ (reference sequence). This CDR3 has 14 amino acids. DNA for the CDR3: TGTGCTAGCAGCGCCGGGACAGGGGCTTATGAGCAGTTCTTC. This sequence encodes CASSAGTGAYEQFF.